This T cell receptor beta chain was recorded in a study of blood T cells in healthy people across ages. Study conclusions and caveats: As naive T cell percentage varied, TCR beta diversity correlated strongly with it.

This clonotype appeared a few times. Its antigen is unidentified. Combining a sample-barcoded 5' primer with a J-beta primer mix, a second PCR ran for roughly 6 to 11 cycles. MiXCR was run by TCRdb on the 5' RACE reads, yielding one entry per CDR3 protein. The repertoire holds fewer than 2 million distinct CDR3 sequences, roughly two fifths seen once, with under 30% in the top ten. The sequencing sample was made of blood. This receptor was taken from a human donor in good health.

This CDR3 reads CASSDGLNYEQYF. The CDR3 DNA sequence: TGCGCCAGTTCGGACGGTCTTAATTACGAGCAGTACTTC. The chain links TRBV5-1 to TRBJ2-7; D not resolved. Germline CDR1 is SGHRS and CDR2 is YFSETQ. CDR3 length: 13 amino acids. Between the trimmed V and J ends, which lost 8 bases and 4 bases, there was a span of 16 bases.